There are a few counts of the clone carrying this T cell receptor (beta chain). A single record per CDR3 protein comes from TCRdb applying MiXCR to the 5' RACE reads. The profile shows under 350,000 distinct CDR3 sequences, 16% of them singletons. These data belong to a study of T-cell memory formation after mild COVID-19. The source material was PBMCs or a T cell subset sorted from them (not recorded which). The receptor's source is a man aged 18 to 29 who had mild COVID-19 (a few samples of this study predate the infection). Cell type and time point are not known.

The CDR3: CASTGTSRLETQYF. The CDR3 region has the DNA TGTGCCAGCACTGGGACTTCTCGTTTGGAGACCCAGTACTTC. This chain joins TRBV6-2 or TRBV6-3 and TRBJ2-5; tentative D call: TRBD2 (6 bases). The germline V and J ends were trimmed by 7 bases and 5 bases, with 17 bases remaining between them. Per the germline V gene, CDR1 is MNHEY and CDR2 is SVGEGT. The CDR3 loop spans 14 amino acids.